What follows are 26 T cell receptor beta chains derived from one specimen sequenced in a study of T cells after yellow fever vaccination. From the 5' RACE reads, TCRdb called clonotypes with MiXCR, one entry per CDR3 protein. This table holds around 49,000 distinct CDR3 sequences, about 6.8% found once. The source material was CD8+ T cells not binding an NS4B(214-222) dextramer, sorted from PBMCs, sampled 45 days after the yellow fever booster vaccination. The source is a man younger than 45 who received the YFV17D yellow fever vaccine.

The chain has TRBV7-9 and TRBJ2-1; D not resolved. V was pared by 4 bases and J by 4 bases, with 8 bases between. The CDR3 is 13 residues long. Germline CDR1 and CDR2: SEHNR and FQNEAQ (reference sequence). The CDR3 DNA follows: TGTGCCAGCAGCTCAGACGGTTACAATGAGCAGTTCTTC. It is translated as CASSSDGYNEQFF.

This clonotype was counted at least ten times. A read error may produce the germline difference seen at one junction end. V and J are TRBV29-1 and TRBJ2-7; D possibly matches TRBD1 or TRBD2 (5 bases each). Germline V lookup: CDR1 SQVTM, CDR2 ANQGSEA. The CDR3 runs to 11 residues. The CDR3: CSVKEGSEQYF. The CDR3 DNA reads TGCAGCGTTAAAGAGGGGAGCGAGCAGTACTTC.

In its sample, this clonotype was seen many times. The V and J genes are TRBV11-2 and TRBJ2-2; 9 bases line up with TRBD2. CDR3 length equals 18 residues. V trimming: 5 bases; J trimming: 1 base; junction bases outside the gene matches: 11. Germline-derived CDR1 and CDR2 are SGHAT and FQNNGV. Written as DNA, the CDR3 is TGTGCCAGCAGCCAAACGACCGGGACTAGCAGGAACACCGGGGAGCTGTTTTTT. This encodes CASSQTTGTSRNTGELFF. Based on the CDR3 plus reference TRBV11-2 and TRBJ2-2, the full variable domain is EAGVAQSPRYKIIEKRQSVAFWCNPISGHATLYWYQQILGQGPKLLIQFQNNGVVDDSQLPKDRFSAERLKGVDSTLKIQPAKLEDSAVYLCASSQTTGTSRNTGELFFGEGSRLTVL.

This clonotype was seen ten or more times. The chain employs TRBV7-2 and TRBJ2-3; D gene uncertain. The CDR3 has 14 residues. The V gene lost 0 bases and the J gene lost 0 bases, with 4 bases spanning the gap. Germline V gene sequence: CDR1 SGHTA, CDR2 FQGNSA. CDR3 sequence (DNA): TGTGCCAGCAGCTTAGCTTTAAGCACAGATACGCAGTATTTT. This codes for CASSLALSTDTQYF.

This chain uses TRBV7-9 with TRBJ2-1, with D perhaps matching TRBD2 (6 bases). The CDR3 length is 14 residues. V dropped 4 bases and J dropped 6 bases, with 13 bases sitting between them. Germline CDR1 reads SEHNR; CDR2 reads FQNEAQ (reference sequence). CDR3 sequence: CASSSPTGVNEQFF. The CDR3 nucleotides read TGTGCCAGCAGCTCCCCTACGGGAGTCAATGAGCAGTTCTTC.

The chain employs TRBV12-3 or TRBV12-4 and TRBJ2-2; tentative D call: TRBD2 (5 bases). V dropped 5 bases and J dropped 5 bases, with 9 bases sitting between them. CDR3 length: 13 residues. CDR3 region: CASSPERTGELFF. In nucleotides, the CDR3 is TGTGCCAGCAGTCCCGAGCGGACCGGGGAGCTGTTTTTT.

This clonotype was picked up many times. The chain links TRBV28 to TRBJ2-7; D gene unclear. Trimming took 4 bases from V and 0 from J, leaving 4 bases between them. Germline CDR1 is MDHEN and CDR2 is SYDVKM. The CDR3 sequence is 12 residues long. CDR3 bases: TGTGCCAGCAGTTCAAGCTCCTACGAGCAGTACTTC. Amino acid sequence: CASSSSSYEQYF.

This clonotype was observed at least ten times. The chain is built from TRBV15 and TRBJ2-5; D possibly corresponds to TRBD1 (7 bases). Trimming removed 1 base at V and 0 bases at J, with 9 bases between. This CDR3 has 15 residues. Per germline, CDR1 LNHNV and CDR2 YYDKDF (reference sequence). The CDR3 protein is CATSRAGGYQETQYF. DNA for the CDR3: TGTGCCACCAGCAGAGCAGGGGGGTACCAAGAGACCCAGTACTTC.

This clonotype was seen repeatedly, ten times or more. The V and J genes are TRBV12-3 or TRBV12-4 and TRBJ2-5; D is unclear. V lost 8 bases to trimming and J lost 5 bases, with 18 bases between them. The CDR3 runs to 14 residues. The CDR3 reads CASGDGSSGETQYF. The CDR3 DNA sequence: TGTGCCAGCGGAGACGGAAGCTCGGGTGAGACCCAGTACTTC.

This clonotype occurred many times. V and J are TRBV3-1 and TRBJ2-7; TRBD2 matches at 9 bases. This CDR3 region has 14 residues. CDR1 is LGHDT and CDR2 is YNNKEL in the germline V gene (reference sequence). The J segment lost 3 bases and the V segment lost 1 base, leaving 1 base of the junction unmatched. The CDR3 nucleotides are TGTGCCAGCAGCCAAGGACTAGCGGACTACGAGCAGTACTTC. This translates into CASSQGLADYEQYF.

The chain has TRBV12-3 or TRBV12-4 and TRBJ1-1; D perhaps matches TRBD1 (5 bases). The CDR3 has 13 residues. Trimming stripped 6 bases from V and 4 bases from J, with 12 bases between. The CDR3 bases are TGTGCCAGCAGGTCAGGGTGGGGCACTGAAGCTTTCTTT. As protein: CASRSGWGTEAFF.

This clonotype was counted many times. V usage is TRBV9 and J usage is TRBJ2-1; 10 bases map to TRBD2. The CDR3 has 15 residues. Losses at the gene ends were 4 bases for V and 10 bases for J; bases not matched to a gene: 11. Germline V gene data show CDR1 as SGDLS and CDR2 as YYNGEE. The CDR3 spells CASSPLAGGPQEQFF. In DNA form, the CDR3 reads TGTGCCAGCAGCCCCTTAGCGGGAGGCCCGCAGGAGCAGTTCTTC. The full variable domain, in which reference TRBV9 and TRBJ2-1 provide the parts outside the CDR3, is DSGVTQTPKHLITATGQRVTLRCSPRSGDLSVYWYQQSLDQGLQFLIQYYNGEERAKGNILERFSAQQFPDLHSELNLSSLELGDSALYFCASSPLAGGPQEQFFGPGTRLTVL.

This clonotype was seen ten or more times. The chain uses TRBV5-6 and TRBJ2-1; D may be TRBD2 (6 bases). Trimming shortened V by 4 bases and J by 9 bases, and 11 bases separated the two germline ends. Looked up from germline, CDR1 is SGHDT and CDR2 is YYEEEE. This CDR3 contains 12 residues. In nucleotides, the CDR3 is TGTGCCAGCAGCGACGGGACTTCTGAGCAGTTCTTC. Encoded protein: CASSDGTSEQFF.

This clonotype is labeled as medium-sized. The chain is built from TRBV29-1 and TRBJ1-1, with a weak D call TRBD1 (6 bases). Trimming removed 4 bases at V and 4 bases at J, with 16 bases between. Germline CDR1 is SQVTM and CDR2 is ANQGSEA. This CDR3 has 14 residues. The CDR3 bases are TGCAGCGTTGTAACAGGGATCGGAACCACTGAAGCTTTCTTT. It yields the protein CSVVTGIGTTEAFF.

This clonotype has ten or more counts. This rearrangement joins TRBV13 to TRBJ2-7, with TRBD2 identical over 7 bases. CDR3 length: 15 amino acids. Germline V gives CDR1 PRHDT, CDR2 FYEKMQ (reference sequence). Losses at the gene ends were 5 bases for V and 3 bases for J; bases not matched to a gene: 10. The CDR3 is CASSSGGRRGYEQYF. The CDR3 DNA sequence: TGTGCCAGCAGCAGCGGCGGGAGAAGGGGCTACGAGCAGTACTTC.

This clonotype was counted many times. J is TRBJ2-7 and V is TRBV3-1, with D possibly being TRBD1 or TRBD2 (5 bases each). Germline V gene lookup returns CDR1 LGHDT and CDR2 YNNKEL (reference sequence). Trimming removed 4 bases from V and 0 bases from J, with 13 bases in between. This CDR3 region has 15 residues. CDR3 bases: TGTGCCAGCAGCCCTGGGACCGGAGTCTCCTACGAGCAGTACTTC. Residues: CASSPGTGVSYEQYF.

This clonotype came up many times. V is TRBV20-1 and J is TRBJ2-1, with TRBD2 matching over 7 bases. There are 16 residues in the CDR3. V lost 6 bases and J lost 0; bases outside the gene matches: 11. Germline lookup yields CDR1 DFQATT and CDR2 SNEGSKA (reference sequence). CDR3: CSAALAEGSSYNEQFF. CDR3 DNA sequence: TGCAGTGCAGCGCTAGCGGAGGGGAGCTCCTACAATGAGCAGTTCTTC.

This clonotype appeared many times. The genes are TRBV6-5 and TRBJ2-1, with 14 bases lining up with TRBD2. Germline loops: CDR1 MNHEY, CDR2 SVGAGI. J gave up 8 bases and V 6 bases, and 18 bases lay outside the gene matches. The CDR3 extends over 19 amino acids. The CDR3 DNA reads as TGTGCCAGCAGCCCCGAAGACCTTACCGGGACTAGCGGGAGTCATGAGCAGTTCTTC. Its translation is CASSPEDLTGTSGSHEQFF.

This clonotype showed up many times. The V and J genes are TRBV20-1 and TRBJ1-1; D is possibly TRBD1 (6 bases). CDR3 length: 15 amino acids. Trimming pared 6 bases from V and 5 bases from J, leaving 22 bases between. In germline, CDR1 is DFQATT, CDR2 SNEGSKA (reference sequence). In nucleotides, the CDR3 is TGCAGTGCGACGGACCTCAACAAAGGGGGGACTGAAGCTTTCTTT. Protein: CSATDLNKGGTEAFF.

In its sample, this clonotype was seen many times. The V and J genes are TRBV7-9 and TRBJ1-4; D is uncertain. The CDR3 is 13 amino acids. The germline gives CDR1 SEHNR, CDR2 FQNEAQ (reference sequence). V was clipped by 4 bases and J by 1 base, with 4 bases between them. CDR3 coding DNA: TGTGCCAGCAGCTCCGAAACTAATGAAAAACTGTTTTTT. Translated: CASSSETNEKLFF.

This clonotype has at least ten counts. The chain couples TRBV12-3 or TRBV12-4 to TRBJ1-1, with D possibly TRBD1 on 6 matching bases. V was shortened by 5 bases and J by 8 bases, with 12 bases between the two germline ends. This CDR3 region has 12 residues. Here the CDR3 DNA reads TGTGCCAGCAGTCCCGTTGGGACAGAAGCTTTCTTT. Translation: CASSPVGTEAFF.

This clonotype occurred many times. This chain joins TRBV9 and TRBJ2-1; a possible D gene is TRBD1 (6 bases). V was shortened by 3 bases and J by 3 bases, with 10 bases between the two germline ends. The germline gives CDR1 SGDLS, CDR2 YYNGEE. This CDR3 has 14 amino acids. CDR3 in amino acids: CASSAEDSYNEQFF. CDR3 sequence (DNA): TGTGCCAGCAGCGCTGAGGACAGCTACAATGAGCAGTTCTTC.

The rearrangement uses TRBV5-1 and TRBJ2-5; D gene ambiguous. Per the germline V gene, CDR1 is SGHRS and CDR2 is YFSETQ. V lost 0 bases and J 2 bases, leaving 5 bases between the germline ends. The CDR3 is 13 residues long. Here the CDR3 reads CASSLGKQETQYF. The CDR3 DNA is TGCGCCAGCAGCTTGGGCAAGCAAGAGACCCAGTACTTC. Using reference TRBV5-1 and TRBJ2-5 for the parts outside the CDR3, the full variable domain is KAGVTQTPRYLIKTRGQQVTLSCSPISGHRSVSWYQQTPGQGLQFLFEYFSETQRNKGNFPGRFSGRQFSNSRSEMNVSTLELGDSALYLCASSLGKQETQYFGPGTRLLVL.

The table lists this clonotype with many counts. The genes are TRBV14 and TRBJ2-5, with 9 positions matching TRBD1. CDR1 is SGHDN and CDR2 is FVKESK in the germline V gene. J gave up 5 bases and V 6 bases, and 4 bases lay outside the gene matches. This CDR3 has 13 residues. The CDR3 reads CASRHRGLETQYF. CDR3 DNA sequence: TGTGCCAGCAGGCACAGGGGGCTTGAGACCCAGTACTTC.

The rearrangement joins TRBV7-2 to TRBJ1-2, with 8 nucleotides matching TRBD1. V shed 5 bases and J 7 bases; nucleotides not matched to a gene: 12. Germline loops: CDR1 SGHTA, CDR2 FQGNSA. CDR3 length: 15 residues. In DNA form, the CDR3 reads TGTGCCAGCAGCCCCCCGGGGACAGGAGGCTTTGGCTACACCTTC. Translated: CASSPPGTGGFGYTF.

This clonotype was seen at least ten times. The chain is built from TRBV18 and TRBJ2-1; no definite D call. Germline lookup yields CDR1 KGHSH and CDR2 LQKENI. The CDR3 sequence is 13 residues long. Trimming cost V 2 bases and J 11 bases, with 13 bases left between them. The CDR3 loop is CASSPEGSVQQFF. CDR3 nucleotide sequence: TGTGCCAGCTCACCAGAAGGGTCGGTACAGCAGTTCTTC.